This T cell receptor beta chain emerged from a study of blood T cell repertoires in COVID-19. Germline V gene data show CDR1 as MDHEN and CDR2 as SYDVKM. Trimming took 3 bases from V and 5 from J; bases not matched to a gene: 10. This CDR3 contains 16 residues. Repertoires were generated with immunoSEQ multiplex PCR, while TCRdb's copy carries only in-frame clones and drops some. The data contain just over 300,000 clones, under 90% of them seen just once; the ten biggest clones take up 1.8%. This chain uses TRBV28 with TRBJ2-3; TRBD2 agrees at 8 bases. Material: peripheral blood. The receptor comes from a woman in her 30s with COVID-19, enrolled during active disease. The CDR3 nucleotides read TGTGCCAGCAGTTTGTCCGGGGGGGCGGAACGAGATACGCAGTATTTT. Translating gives CASSLSGGAERDTQYF. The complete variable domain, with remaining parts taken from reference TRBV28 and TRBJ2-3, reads DVKVTQSSRYLVKRTGEKVFLECVQDMDHENMFWYRQDPGLGLRLIYFSYDVKMKEKGDIPEGYSVSREKKERFSLILESASTNQTSMYLCASSLSGGAERDTQYFGPGTRLTVL.